Shown below are 30 T cell receptor beta chains from a single sample sequenced in a study of naive and memory T cell subsets. An oligonucleotide containing a UMI was ligated to the 3' end of TCR cDNA. The SP2 primer and nested alpha and beta constant region primers amplified ligated cDNA in four rounds. TCRdb processed the 5' RACE reads anew with MiXCR; each CDR3 protein has one entry. The sample records tens of thousands of distinct CDR3 sequences, 4.7% being singletons. These receptors came from a female donor in good health.

This clonotype was seen ten or more times. J is TRBJ2-7 and V is TRBV5-6; D gene uncertain. Germline values: CDR1 SGHDT, CDR2 YYEEEE. V lost 1 base and J lost 1, with 12 bases in between. CDR3 length: 15 residues. CDR3 DNA sequence: TGTGCCAGCAGCTTGCTCAGCGCTCGGTCCTACGAGCAGTACTTC. Protein product: CASSLLSARSYEQYF.

This clonotype was detected many times. The chain is built from TRBV3-1 and TRBJ2-5, with 12 bases matching TRBD2. V lost 4 bases to trimming and J lost 1 base; unmatched junction nucleotides: 4. This CDR3 comprises 16 residues. Germline V CDR1 and CDR2: LGHDT, YNNKEL (reference sequence). This CDR3 is CASSRLAGGLQETQYF. The CDR3, as DNA: TGTGCCAGCAGCCGCCTAGCGGGAGGGCTCCAAGAGACCCAGTACTTC.

The table lists this clonotype with many counts. The CDR3 nucleotides are TGTGCCAGCAGTTACTCGAGCGGGAGTCGCAATGAGCAGTTCTTC. It translates to CASSYSSGSRNEQFF. The gene calls are TRBV6-2 or TRBV6-3 and TRBJ2-1, with 8 bases that match TRBD2. Germline V gene data show CDR1 as MNHEY and CDR2 as SVGEGT. Losses at the gene ends were 0 bases for V and 6 bases for J; bases not matched to a gene: 4. CDR3 length equals 15 residues.

There are many counts of this clonotype. V is TRBV14 and J is TRBJ2-2; 8 bases fit TRBD1. Germline V gene data show CDR1 as SGHDN and CDR2 as FVKESK. This CDR3 region has 15 residues. The J segment lost 7 bases and the V segment lost 1 base, leaving 5 bases of the junction unmatched. The chain's CDR3 is CASSQGRGRFGELFF. CDR3 DNA sequence: TGTGCCAGCAGCCAAGGCAGGGGGCGTTTCGGGGAGCTGTTTTTT.

Concerning this clonotype itself: This clone may be a read error of a much larger clone one base away. The chain couples TRBV27 to TRBJ2-1, with 13 bases identical to TRBD2. V dropped 7 bases and J dropped 0; count of bases not matched to a gene: 12. Germline V gene data show CDR1 as MNHEY and CDR2 as SMNVEV (reference sequence). The CDR3 extends over 19 amino acids. The CDR3 protein is CASNSGLAGVQSSYNEQFF. The CDR3 coding sequence is TGTGCCAGCAACAGCGGACTAGCGGGAGTTCAGAGCTCCTACAATGAGCAGTTCTTC.

In its sample, this clonotype was seen many times. The CDR3 sequence is CASSLRNLTANFLTSTDTQYF. DNA for the CDR3: TGTGCCAGCAGTTTACGGAACCTGACTGCAAACTTCCTAACTAGCACAGATACGCAGTATTTT. The chain carries TRBV12-3 or TRBV12-4 and TRBJ2-3; no reliable D call. CDR3 length: 21 residues. The germline V and J ends were trimmed by 2 bases and 0 bases, with 27 bases remaining between them.

This clonotype was recorded at least ten times. The chain links TRBV12-3 or TRBV12-4 to TRBJ2-4; possible D gene TRBD1, 6 bases. The CDR3 runs to 15 residues. V dropped 6 bases and J dropped 2 bases, with 14 bases sitting between them. The CDR3, as DNA: TGTGCCAGCAGGAAACCAGGGGCGACCAAAAACATTCAGTACTTC. Translated: CASRKPGATKNIQYF.

The rearrangement uses TRBV19 and TRBJ2-3; unclear D gene. CDR1 is LNHDA, CDR2 SQIVND, per germline (reference sequence). This CDR3 contains 13 residues. Trimming removed 3 bases at V and 4 bases at J, with 8 bases between. The CDR3 DNA sequence: TGTGCCAGTAGTATGCCCCCGCCAGATACGCAGTATTTT. It codes for CASSMPPPDTQYF.

There are many counts of this clonotype. V usage is TRBV29-1 and J usage is TRBJ2-2; D is possibly TRBD1 or TRBD2 (6 bases each). The V end lost 0 bases, the J end lost 3 bases, and 17 bases lay between the germline ends. Germline CDR1 and CDR2: SQVTM and ANQGSEA. The CDR3 totals 17 residues. The DNA for the CDR3 is TGCAGCGTTGAAGAGTGGCGTCCGGGGGCGGACACCGGGGAGCTGTTTTTT. Translating it yields CSVEEWRPGADTGELFF.

This clonotype was detected ten times or more. CDR3: CASSARQVAEQYF. CDR3 sequence (DNA): TGTGCCAGCAGTGCCAGACAGGTTGCCGAGCAGTACTTC. The chain carries TRBV6-1 and TRBJ2-7, with TRBD1 as a possible D gene (6 bases). Germline CDR1 MNHNS, CDR2 SASEGT. This CDR3 is built from 13 residues. Trimming left V 4 bases short and J 6 bases short, with 13 bases between.

This clonotype was picked up many times. The rearrangement uses TRBV29-1 and TRBJ1-3; D is undetermined. V lost 7 bases, J lost 0 bases, and 10 bases lay in between. The germline V gene has CDR1 SQVTM and CDR2 ANQGSEA. This CDR3 comprises 13 residues. The CDR3 sequence is CSARQVSGNTIYF. As DNA, the CDR3 is TGCAGCGCGCGGCAGGTCTCTGGAAACACCATATATTTT.

A few counts support this clonotype. The chain combines TRBV6-2 or TRBV6-3 with TRBJ2-7, with TRBD2 identical over 7 bases. Trimming at V came to 2 bases and at J to 0 bases, leaving 10 bases not matched to a gene. The CDR3 loop spans 17 amino acids. CDR1 and CDR2 from the germline V gene are MNHEY and SVGEGT. As DNA, the CDR3 is TGTGCCAGCAGTTACCGCCTTCCGGGACTAAGCTCCTACGAGCAGTACTTC. Encoded protein: CASSYRLPGLSSYEQYF.

This clonotype was detected ten times or more. This chain joins TRBV19 and TRBJ2-6, with TRBD1 identical over 7 bases. Germline trimming cut 6 bases from V and 4 bases from J; bases unmatched to any gene: 6. Germline values: CDR1 LNHDA, CDR2 SQIVND (reference sequence). This CDR3 is 15 amino acids long. CDR3: CASSQQGYGANVLTF. As DNA, the CDR3 is TGTGCCAGTAGCCAACAGGGGTACGGGGCCAACGTCCTGACTTTC.

This clonotype occurred many times. The DNA of the CDR3 is TGTGCCAGCAGCTCTAACCGTGCCAGGGGTAGCAATCAGCCCCAGCATTTT. Its translation: CASSSNRARGSNQPQHF. V gene TRBV12-3 or TRBV12-4 combines with J gene TRBJ1-5, with D perhaps matching TRBD1 (6 bases). Trimming removed 6 bases from V and 0 bases from J, with 18 bases in between. This CDR3 is built from 17 residues.

The sample holds many counts of this clonotype. The rearrangement links TRBV28 to TRBJ2-3; 12 positions match TRBD2. The CDR3 runs 15 residues. The germline gives CDR1 MDHEN, CDR2 SYDVKM. V gave up 8 bases and J gave up 2 bases; unmatched junction bases: 5. The CDR3: CASQGLAGITDTQYF. The CDR3 bases are TGTGCCAGCCAAGGACTAGCGGGGATCACAGATACGCAGTATTTT.

This clonotype appeared many times. The chain uses TRBV30 and TRBJ1-2, with D unresolved. V gave up 3 bases and J gave up 6 bases, with 5 bases separating them. Germline loops: CDR1 GTSNPN, CDR2 SVGIG (reference sequence). The CDR3 has 10 residues. The CDR3 nucleotides read TGTGCCTGGAGAAGGGATGGCTACACCTTC. Translated, it gives CAWRRDGYTF.

This clonotype was counted many times. The rearrangement links TRBV29-1 to TRBJ2-5; 7 nucleotides line up with TRBD2. Per the germline V gene, CDR1 is SQVTM and CDR2 is ANQGSEA. There are 14 residues in the CDR3. V trimming: 6 bases; J trimming: 1 base; junction bases outside the gene matches: 8. Written as DNA, the CDR3 is TGCAGCGTCCGATCCGGCGGGAGCCAAGAGACCCAGTACTTC. Translated, it gives CSVRSGGSQETQYF.

This clonotype appeared many times. The chain employs TRBV7-9 and TRBJ1-1; D is possibly TRBD1 (6 bases). The germline V gene has CDR1 SEHNR and CDR2 FQNEAQ (reference sequence). Trimming removed 7 bases at V and 1 base at J, with 13 bases between. The CDR3 covers 14 residues. In nucleotides, the CDR3 is TGTGCCAGCACCCTGACAGGACCGAACACTGAAGCTTTCTTT. Its protein product is CASTLTGPNTEAFF.

This clonotype was seen a handful of times. This sequence joins TRBV5-1 and TRBJ2-7; 8 positions match TRBD2. The CDR3 loop spans 13 amino acids. Unmatched junction bases numbered 8, after V lost 4 bases and J lost 8 bases. Germline CDR1 and CDR2: SGHRS and YFSETQ. The CDR3 DNA follows: TGCGCCAGCAGCGGACCCTTAGCGGGACAGCAGTACTTC. It is translated as CASSGPLAGQQYF.

This clonotype has more than one count but fewer than ten. The chain employs TRBV20-1 and TRBJ2-1; tentatively, D is TRBD2 (5 bases). The V gene lost 0 bases and the J gene lost 1 base, with 7 bases spanning the gap. Germline V CDR1 and CDR2: DFQATT, SNEGSKA (reference sequence). The CDR3 extends over 14 amino acids. The CDR3 bases are TGCAGTGCTAGAGATCGGGAATCCTACAATGAGCAGTTCTTC. It yields the protein CSARDRESYNEQFF.

This clonotype has at least ten counts. The V gene is TRBV14, the J gene TRBJ1-5; no definite D call. Germline CDR1 SGHDN, CDR2 FVKESK. This CDR3 has 13 amino acids. Trimming stripped 1 base from V and 1 base from J, with 2 bases between. CDR3 nucleotide sequence: TGTGCCAGCAGCCAAGGCAGCAATCAGCCCCAGCATTTT. Translated: CASSQGSNQPQHF.

This clonotype was counted many times. V is TRBV5-1 and J is TRBJ2-7, with TRBD1 identical over 12 bases. CDR1 and CDR2 (germline): SGHRS, YFSETQ. V was clipped by 3 bases and J by 4 bases; unmatched bases: 5. The CDR3 is 15 amino acids. CDR3 DNA: TGCGCCAGCAGCTCCCGGGACAGGGGGCCATACGAGCAGTACTTC. This sequence encodes CASSSRDRGPYEQYF.

The sample holds many counts of this clonotype. The genes are TRBV18 and TRBJ2-7; D uncertain. CDR3 length: 12 residues. The germline V and J ends were trimmed by 2 bases and 5 bases, with 7 bases remaining between them. CDR1 is KGHSH and CDR2 is LQKENI in the germline V gene. CDR3 in DNA: TGTGCCAGCTCACCAAAGGAGAACGAGCAGTACTTC. This encodes CASSPKENEQYF.

This clonotype was observed at least ten times. This chain links TRBV6-5 with TRBJ2-7; tentatively, D is TRBD1 (6 bases). Germline V lookup: CDR1 MNHEY, CDR2 SVGAGI. With 0 bases removed from V and 4 bases from J, the gap between germline ends came to 13 bases. This CDR3 is built from 15 residues. This chain's CDR3 is CASSYSTQGRYEQYF. The CDR3 DNA is TGTGCCAGCAGTTACTCGACACAGGGCAGATACGAGCAGTACTTC.

At least ten counts were recorded for this clonotype. The chain joins TRBV5-5 to TRBJ1-1; D unresolved. The length of the CDR3 is 14 residues. Germline V gene lookup returns CDR1 SGHKS and CDR2 YYEKEE (reference sequence). Trimming pared 3 bases from V and 0 bases from J, leaving 9 bases between. CDR3 DNA sequence: TGTGCCAGCAGCTACGACGATTTGAACACTGAAGCTTTCTTT. The encoded protein is CASSYDDLNTEAFF.

This clonotype was seen many times. The chain has TRBV29-1 and TRBJ2-5, with 10 bases aligning to TRBD2. Losses at the gene ends were 7 bases for V and 5 bases for J; bases not matched to a gene: 13. CDR1 is SQVTM, CDR2 ANQGSEA, per germline. This CDR3 spans 15 amino acids. CDR3 sequence: CSARRGLAQQETQYF. CDR3 in DNA: TGCAGCGCCCGACGGGGACTAGCGCAGCAGGAGACCCAGTACTTC.

This clonotype was counted at least ten times. The chain is built from TRBV25-1 and TRBJ2-7; possible D gene TRBD1, 6 bases. The CDR3 length is 14 residues. Germline V gives CDR1 MGHDK, CDR2 SYGVNS. Trimming shortened V by 2 bases and J by 2 bases, and 10 bases separated the two germline ends. For the CDR3, the DNA is TGTGCCAGCAGTGAAGGGGGCCCTACCTACGAGCAGTACTTC. Its translation: CASSEGGPTYEQYF.

This clonotype occurred many times. The chain recombines TRBV29-1 with TRBJ2-7, with D possibly matching TRBD1 (6 bases). Per the germline V gene, CDR1 is SQVTM and CDR2 is ANQGSEA. V was cut by 4 bases and J by 5 bases, with 15 bases left in between. This CDR3 spans 13 amino acids. Here the CDR3 reads CSVAGQGIHEQYF. CDR3 DNA: TGCAGCGTTGCTGGCCAGGGGATCCACGAGCAGTACTTC.

The table lists this clonotype with many counts. The chain combines TRBV19 with TRBJ2-2; 8 bases match TRBD1. Germline V gives CDR1 LNHDA, CDR2 SQIVND (reference sequence). J lost 3 bases, V lost 8 bases, and 11 bases had no gene match. This CDR3 spans 16 amino acids. The CDR3 DNA reads TGTGCCAGTGGTAAGGACAGGGATGAGGACACCGGGGAGCTGTTTTTT. It translates to CASGKDRDEDTGELFF.

The sample holds many counts of this clonotype. The chain carries TRBV4-1 and TRBJ2-7; 8 bases fit TRBD2. The junction had 3 bases not matched to a gene; V was cut back by 0 bases and J by 2 bases. This CDR3 has 15 residues. Looked up from germline, CDR1 is MGHRA and CDR2 is YSYEKL. The CDR3 coding sequence is TGCGCCAGCAGCCAAGATATAGCGGGGCCCTACGAGCAGTACTTC. It yields the protein CASSQDIAGPYEQYF.